Below are 21 T cell receptor beta chains sequenced from a single sample in a study of CD8+CD57+ T cells in acquired aplastic anemia. Genomic DNA provided the template from which TCR beta VDJ and CDR3 profiles were obtained. Each CDR3 protein is one row after TCRdb ran MiXCR on the reads. The table has 150,000 to 200,000 distinct CDR3 sequences, 45% to 50% seen once. Patients selected for sequencing had displayed CD8+CD57+ cell expansion by flow cytometry. The material sequenced was sorted CD4+, CD8+, or CD8+CD57+ T cells (not recorded which) from PBMCs. The receptors come from a human donor with aplastic anemia.

The table lists this clonotype with a few counts. The chain combines TRBV7-9 with TRBJ2-7; the match to TRBD2 covers 12 bases. Germline V gene sequence: CDR1 SEHNR, CDR2 FQNEAQ (reference sequence). The CDR3 runs 15 residues. The junction had 3 bases not matched to a gene; V was cut back by 1 base and J by 5 bases. The CDR3 nucleotides read TGTGCCAGCAGCTTAGGACTAGCGGGGGTCGACGAGCAGTACTTC. Residues: CASSLGLAGVDEQYF. The entire variable domain, with the rest obtained from reference TRBV7-9 and TRBJ2-7, is as follows: DTGVSQNPRHKITKRGQNVTFRCDPISEHNRLYWYRQTLGQGPEFLTYFQNEAQLEKSRLLSDRFSAERPKGSFSTLEIQRTEQGDSAMYLCASSLGLAGVDEQYFGPGTRLTVT.

This clonotype has only one observation. The chain has TRBV29-1 and TRBJ1-1, with 9 bases fitting TRBD1. The CDR3 extends over 14 amino acids. J gave up 7 bases and V 4 bases, and 10 bases lay outside the gene matches. Germline loops: CDR1 SQVTM, CDR2 ANQGSEA. CDR3 sequence: CSVVILGQGLEAFF. In DNA form, the CDR3 reads TGCAGCGTTGTCATCCTGGGACAGGGCCTTGAAGCTTTCTTT.

This clonotype occurred once. The chain is built from TRBV27 and TRBJ2-7, with TRBD1 as a possible D gene (5 bases). The CDR3 length is 13 residues. Trimming took 5 bases from V and 8 from J, leaving 16 bases between them. The germline gives CDR1 MNHEY, CDR2 SMNVEV (reference sequence). The CDR3 loop reads CASSDYQGAQQYF. DNA for the CDR3: TGTGCCAGCAGTGATTACCAGGGTGCCCAGCAGTACTTC.

This clonotype was counted once. V gene TRBV5-8 combines with J gene TRBJ2-7; D uncertain. CDR3 length: 11 residues. With 3 bases removed from V and 9 bases from J, the gap between germline ends came to 10 bases. The germline gives CDR1 SGHTS, CDR2 YDEGEE. The CDR3 DNA is TGTGCCAGCAGCTCGAACCACGGGCAGTACTTC. As protein: CASSSNHGQYF.

This rearrangement joins TRBV5-1 to TRBJ2-7; the D call may be TRBD1 or TRBD2 (5 bases each). Germline V gene lookup returns CDR1 SGHRS and CDR2 YFSETQ. Trimming removed 2 bases from V and 4 bases from J, with 7 bases in between. This CDR3 has 12 amino acids. As DNA, the CDR3 is TGCGCCAGCAGCTTAGGGGAGTACGAGCAGTACTTC. As protein: CASSLGEYEQYF.

On this clonotype itself: Possible read error: a much larger clone is one base away. This chain links TRBV9 with TRBJ1-2; D uncertain. Deletions cut 3 bases from V and 9 bases from J, with 15 bases between. The CDR3 runs 13 residues. CDR1 and CDR2 (germline): SGDLS, YYNGEE. The CDR3 DNA follows: TGTGCCAGCAGCGAGTCCACAGTTAAGAGCTACACCTTC. This codes for CASSESTVKSYTF. Combining the CDR3 with reference TRBV9 and TRBJ1-2 gives the whole variable domain DSGVTQTPKHLITATGQRVTLRCSPRSGDLSVYWYQQSLDQGLQFLIQYYNGEERAKGNILERFSAQQFPDLHSELNLSSLELGDSALYFCASSESTVKSYTFGSGTRLTVV.

This clonotype was seen at least ten times. The chain uses TRBV7-2 and TRBJ2-7; D uncertain. Germline V gene sequence: CDR1 SGHTA, CDR2 FQGNSA. Trimming left V 8 bases short and J 1 base short, with 12 bases between. The CDR3 length is 13 residues. In DNA form, the CDR3 reads TGTGCCAGCCGTGAAAGTTTGTCCTACGAGCAGTACTTC. It specifies CASRESLSYEQYF.

This clonotype was found a few times. V and J are TRBV6-1 and TRBJ2-1, with 11 positions matching TRBD2. Germline V CDR1 and CDR2: MNHNS, SASEGT. This CDR3 spans 14 amino acids. V gave up 4 bases and J gave up 10 bases; unmatched junction bases: 6. Here the CDR3 DNA reads TGTGCCAGCAGTGGACCGGGACTAGCGGTCGAGCAGTTCTTC. Its protein is CASSGPGLAVEQFF.

This clonotype was counted a single time. The chain is built from TRBV15 and TRBJ1-2; TRBD1 agrees at 9 bases. The V and J ends lost 3 bases and 6 bases, in that order; junction bases with no gene match: 5. CDR3 length equals 14 residues. Germline values: CDR1 LNHNV, CDR2 YYDKDF (reference sequence). The CDR3 here is CATSSRTGVHGYTF. The CDR3 DNA is TGTGCCACCAGCAGCCGGACAGGGGTTCATGGCTACACCTTC.

The chain employs TRBV24-1 and TRBJ2-3; maybe TRBD2 (5 bases). V was trimmed by 5 bases and J by 1 base, leaving 12 bases between them. CDR3 length: 15 residues. Germline V gene sequence: CDR1 KGHDR, CDR2 SFDVKD. In DNA, the CDR3 is TGTGCCACCAGTGGGGTGGGAGTAGGCACAGATACGCAGTATTTT. Translating it yields CATSGVGVGTDTQYF.

V gene TRBV24-1 combines with J gene TRBJ2-7; 7 bases line up with TRBD2. J was trimmed by 4 bases and V by 6 bases; bases with no gene match: 2. The CDR3 spans 12 residues. The germline gives CDR1 KGHDR, CDR2 SFDVKD. The CDR3 sequence is CATSPGGYEQYF. The CDR3, as DNA: TGTGCCACCAGTCCGGGGGGATACGAGCAGTACTTC.

The rearrangement uses TRBV7-9 and TRBJ2-5; D not certain. The ends were cut back, 1 base at V and 1 base at J, with 7 bases in the middle. The CDR3 runs to 14 residues. CDR1 is SEHNR, CDR2 FQNEAQ, per germline (reference sequence). The CDR3 protein is CASSLGVSQETQYF. For the CDR3, the DNA is TGTGCCAGCAGCTTAGGTGTCAGCCAAGAGACCCAGTACTTC.

The chain is built from TRBV24-1 and TRBJ2-7; D gene unclear. From germline, CDR1 is KGHDR and CDR2 SFDVKD. The CDR3 length is 13 residues. Trimming stripped 4 bases from V and 6 bases from J, with 12 bases between. As DNA, the CDR3 is TGTGCCACCAGTGACCACGCTTGGGGCGAGCAGTACTTC. This gives the protein CATSDHAWGEQYF.

This clonotype was observed once. Since a much larger clone is just one base distant, this may be a read error. V gene TRBV4-3 combines with J gene TRBJ1-3; D may be TRBD1 (6 bases). The ends were cut back, 1 base at V and 9 bases at J, with 16 bases in the middle. The length of the CDR3 is 15 residues. Germline assignment: CDR1 LGHNA and CDR2 YSLEER. CDR3 bases: TGCGCCAGCAGCCAAGGGGGGGGCATGGAGGGCACCATATATTTT. Translated, it gives CASSQGGGMEGTIYF.

The CDR3 loop reads CASSASLGGTQYF. Here the CDR3 DNA reads TGTGCCAGCAGCGCCTCCTTAGGGGGGACCCAGTACTTC. The chain links TRBV7-3 to TRBJ2-5; a possible D gene is TRBD1 (6 bases). In germline, CDR1 is SGHTA, CDR2 FQGTGA. The CDR3 consists of 13 residues. V was clipped by 5 bases and J by 7 bases, with 14 bases between them.

This clonotype was counted at least ten times. The chain employs TRBV7-2 and TRBJ2-7, with D maybe TRBD1 (6 bases). Trimming removed 0 bases from V and 0 bases from J, with 9 bases in between. This CDR3 has 15 amino acids. CDR1 is SGHTA, CDR2 FQGNSA, per germline. This CDR3 is CASSLADSSSYEQYF. The DNA for the CDR3 is TGTGCCAGCAGCTTAGCGGACAGTAGCTCCTACGAGCAGTACTTC.

The J gene is TRBJ2-3, the V gene TRBV13; 8 bases map to TRBD2. J gave up 6 bases and V 5 bases, and 10 bases lay outside the gene matches. In germline, CDR1 is PRHDT, CDR2 FYEKMQ (reference sequence). The CDR3 has 15 residues. CDR3: CASSPGTRRGDTQYF. For the CDR3, the DNA is TGTGCCAGCAGCCCAGGGACTAGGCGAGGGGATACGCAGTATTTT.

This clonotype was found many times. Compared with germline, one end of the junction differs, possibly owing to a read error. This rearrangement joins TRBV5-6 to TRBJ1-1; D not resolved. The length of the CDR3 is 10 residues. CDR1 and CDR2 from the germline V gene are SGHDT and YYEEEE. The CDR3 protein is CASSPSPKPF. The DNA for the CDR3 is TGTGCCAGCAGCCCGTCCCCAAAACCCTTT.

This clonotype has at least ten counts. The chain links TRBV15 to TRBJ1-1; D unresolved. This CDR3 has 16 residues. The germline CDR1 and CDR2 sequences are LNHNV and YYDKDF (reference sequence). Trimming pared 4 bases from V and 9 bases from J, leaving 24 bases between. This chain's CDR3 is CATSTLVPGSEVQAFF. The CDR3, as DNA: TGTGCCACCAGCACGCTAGTCCCCGGGAGTGAGGTCCAAGCTTTCTTT.

This clonotype has at least ten counts. The chain links TRBV20-1 to TRBJ2-3, with D perhaps matching TRBD1 (5 bases). The CDR3 extends over 15 amino acids. V lost 5 bases, J lost 2 bases, and 17 bases lay in between. Germline CDR1 DFQATT, CDR2 SNEGSKA (reference sequence). The CDR3 DNA sequence: TGCAGTGCTCCCCCAGACAGTACATCCACAGATACGCAGTATTTT. Amino acids: CSAPPDSTSTDTQYF.

CDR3 nucleotides: TGTGCCAGCAGCCCACAGACAGGGGCGAATCAGCCCCAGCATTTT. Amino acid sequence: CASSPQTGANQPQHF. This chain uses TRBV7-2 with TRBJ1-5; 8 bases fit TRBD1. Trimming took 5 bases from V and 4 from J; bases not matched to a gene: 7. The CDR3 spans 15 residues. The V gene's germline CDR1 is SGHTA and CDR2 FQGNSA.